The present TCR beta chain was sequenced within a study of T cell responses to AZD1222 COVID-19 vaccine. Study at large: Analyses pooled second doses at about 4 or about 12 weeks. Study findings and constraints: Spike-specific TCR breadth rose after two AZD1222 doses, and depth rose as well.

TCRdb's copy holds only in-frame clones and misses some; the assay was immunoSEQ multiplex PCR. The sample holds approximately 92,000 clones, approximately 91% seen once. Notes on this clone: The antigen is undetermined.

The CDR3 length is 16 residues. V gave up 5 bases and J gave up 1 base; unmatched junction bases: 8. CDR1 and CDR2 from the germline V gene are SEHNR and FQNEAQ (reference sequence). The sequenced sample was peripheral blood, obtained on day 0 of AZD1222 vaccination. This clonotype was obtained from an adult in good health. The chain employs TRBV7-9 and TRBJ2-3; 8 bases are shared with TRBD2. The CDR3 loop reads CASSPTRGAGTDTQYF. The CDR3 nucleotides are TGTGCCAGCAGCCCAACGCGGGGGGCCGGCACAGATACGCAGTATTTT.